This T cell receptor beta chain is from a study of blood T cell repertoires in COVID-19. Across the whole study: Samples representing acute and convalescent COVID-19 were sourced from the United States, Italy and Spain.

The CDR3 totals 13 residues. V lost 5 bases to trimming and J lost 7 bases, with 17 bases between them. Germline V lookup: CDR1 SQVTM, CDR2 ANQGSEA. The authors' processing: Estimated nucleated cell counts came from reference gene primer amplification. TCRdb's table, derived via immunoSEQ multiplex PCR, lists solely in-frame clones and lacks some. V and J calls and clone size are copied from that table; D and trimming were computed from the DNA. Of roughly 300,000 clones in the sample, about 90% were seen once. The TCR sequence derives from a woman between 45 and 60 years old who had recovered from COVID-19. The chain uses TRBV29-1 and TRBJ1-2, with D tentatively TRBD1 (6 bases). The specimen was peripheral blood. In nucleotides, the CDR3 is TGCAGCGTTCGTTCGGGACAAGGCGTTGGCTACACCTTC. It is translated as CSVRSGQGVGYTF.